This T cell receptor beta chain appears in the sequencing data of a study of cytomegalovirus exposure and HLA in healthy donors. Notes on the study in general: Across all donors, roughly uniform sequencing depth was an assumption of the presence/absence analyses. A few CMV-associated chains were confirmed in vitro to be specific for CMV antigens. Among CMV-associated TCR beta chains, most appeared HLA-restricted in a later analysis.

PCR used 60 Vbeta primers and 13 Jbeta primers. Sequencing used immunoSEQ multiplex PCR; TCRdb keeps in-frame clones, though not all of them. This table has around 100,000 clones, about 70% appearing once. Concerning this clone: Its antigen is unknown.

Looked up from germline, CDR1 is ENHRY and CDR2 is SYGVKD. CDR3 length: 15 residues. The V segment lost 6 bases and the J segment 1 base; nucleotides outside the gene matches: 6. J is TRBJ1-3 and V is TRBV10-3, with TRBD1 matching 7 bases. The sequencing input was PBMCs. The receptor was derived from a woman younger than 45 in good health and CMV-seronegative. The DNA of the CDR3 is TGTGCCATCAGGGCCGACAGGGCGTCTGGAAACACCATATATTTT. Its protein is CAIRADRASGNTIYF.